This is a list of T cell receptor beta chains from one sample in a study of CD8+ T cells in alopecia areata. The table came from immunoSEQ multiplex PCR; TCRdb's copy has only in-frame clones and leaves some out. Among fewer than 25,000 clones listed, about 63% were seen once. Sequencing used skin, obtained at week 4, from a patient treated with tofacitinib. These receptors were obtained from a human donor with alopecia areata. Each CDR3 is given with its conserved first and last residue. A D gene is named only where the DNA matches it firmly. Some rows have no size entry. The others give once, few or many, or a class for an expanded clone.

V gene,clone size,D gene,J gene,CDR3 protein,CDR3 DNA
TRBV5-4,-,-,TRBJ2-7,CASSISNYEQYF,TGTGCCAGCAGCATTAGTAATTACGAGCAGTACTTC
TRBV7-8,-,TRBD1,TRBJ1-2,CASSLAGDRGPNTF,TGTGCCAGCAGCTTAGCTGGAGACAGGGGACCCAACACCTTC
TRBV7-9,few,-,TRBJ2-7,CASSWAGSGEQYF,TGTGCCAGCAGCTGGGCAGGGTCAGGCGAGCAGTACTTC
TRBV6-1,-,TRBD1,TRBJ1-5,CASSTGGSDQPQHF,TGTGCCAGCAGTACAGGGGGCTCGGATCAGCCCCAGCATTTT
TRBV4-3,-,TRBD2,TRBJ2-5,CASSQGEGQWETQYF,TGCGCCAGCAGCCAAGGGGAGGGGCAGTGGGAGACCCAGTACTTC
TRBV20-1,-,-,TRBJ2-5,CSGARQETQYF,TGCAGTGGTGCTCGTCAAGAGACCCAGTACTTC
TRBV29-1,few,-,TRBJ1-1,CSVDTAGWETNTEAFF,TGCAGCGTTGATACGGCAGGGTGGGAGACGAACACTGAAGCTTTCTTT
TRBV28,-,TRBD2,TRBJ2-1,CASRIEPGLAVEQFF,TGTGCCAGCAGGATCGAACCGGGACTAGCAGTTGAGCAGTTCTTC
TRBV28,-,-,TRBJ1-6,CASSPGGNRDSPLHF,TGTGCCAGCAGCCCTGGGGGGAATAGAGATTCACCCCTCCACTTT
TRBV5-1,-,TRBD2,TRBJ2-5,CASSGGGHEETQYF,TGCGCCAGCAGCGGCGGGGGGCACGAAGAGACCCAGTACTTC
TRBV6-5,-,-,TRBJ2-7,CASSPGWDTYYEQYF,TGTGCCAGCAGCCCGGGGTGGGACACTTACTACGAGCAGTACTTC
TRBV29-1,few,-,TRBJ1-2,CSARDNVGYGYTF,TGCAGCGCAAGAGACAATGTGGGCTATGGCTACACCTTC
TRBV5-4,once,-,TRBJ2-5,CASSPDSPGGETQYF,TGTGCCAGCAGCCCCGACAGCCCTGGGGGAGAGACCCAGTACTTC
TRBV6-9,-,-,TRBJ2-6,CASRQPTVSGANVLTF,TGTGCCAGCAGACAACCCACAGTGTCTGGGGCCAACGTCCTGACTTTC
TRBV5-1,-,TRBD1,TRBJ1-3,CASSLSTGPASGNTIYF,TGCGCCAGCAGCTTATCGACAGGGCCCGCTTCTGGAAACACCATATATTTT
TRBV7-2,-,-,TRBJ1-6,CASSEDISYSPLHF,TGTGCCAGCAGCGAAGACATTTCTTATTCACCCCTCCACTTT
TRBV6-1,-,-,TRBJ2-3,CASSRPTDTQYF,TGTGCCAGCAGCCGACCGACAGATACGCAGTATTTT
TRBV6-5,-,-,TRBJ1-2,CASRRDRAHGYTF,TGTGCCAGCAGGCGGGACCGGGCCCATGGCTACACCTTC
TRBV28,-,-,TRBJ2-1,CASRQVRGPYNEQFF,TGTGCCAGCCGGCAAGTGCGGGGGCCCTACAATGAGCAGTTCTTC
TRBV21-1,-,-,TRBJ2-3,CASSEGGPDTQYF,TGTGCCAGCAGCGAAGGTGGGCCAGATACGCAGTATTTT
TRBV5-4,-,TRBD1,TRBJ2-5,CATTGQGIGETQYF,TGTGCCACTACGGGACAGGGGATCGGAGAGACCCAGTACTTC
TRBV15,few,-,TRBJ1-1,CATSREVGQNTEAFF,TGTGCCACCAGCAGAGAGGTGGGGCAGAACACTGAAGCTTTCTTT
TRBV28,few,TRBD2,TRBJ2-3,CASMRTSGGGTQYF,TGTGCCAGCATGCGGACTAGCGGGGGAGGGACGCAGTATTTT
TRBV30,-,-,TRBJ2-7,CAWSFETEQYF,TGTGCCTGGAGTTTTGAGACCGAGCAGTACTTC
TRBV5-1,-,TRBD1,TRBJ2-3,CASSTPTGGWIDGTQYF,TGCGCCAGCAGCACCCCGACAGGGGGCTGGATTGATGGTACGCAGTATTTT
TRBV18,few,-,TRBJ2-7,CASSGGASSYEQYF,TGTGCCAGCTCAGGTGGGGCCAGCTCCTACGAGCAGTACTTC
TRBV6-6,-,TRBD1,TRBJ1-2,CASSPWDRPYYGYTF,TGTGCCAGCAGCCCCTGGGACAGACCCTACTATGGCTACACCTTC
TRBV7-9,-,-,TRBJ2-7,CASSLRLGSYEQYF,TGTGCCAGCAGCTTAAGACTGGGATCCTACGAGCAGTACTTC
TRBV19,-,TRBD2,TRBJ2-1,CASSRTLGLAGVNEQFF,TGTGCCAGTAGTAGAACCCTCGGACTAGCGGGGGTCAATGAGCAGTTCTTC
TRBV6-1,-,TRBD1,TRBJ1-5,CASSERTPDRVGRHF,TGTGCCAGCAGTGAAAGGACCCCAGACAGGGTCGGGAGGCATTTT
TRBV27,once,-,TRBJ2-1,CASSLIQGYNEQFF,TGTGCCAGCAGTTTAATCCAGGGTTACAATGAGCAGTTCTTC
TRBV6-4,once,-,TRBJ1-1,CASSEQQGDTEAFF,TGTGCCAGCAGTGAGCAACAGGGCGACACTGAAGCTTTCTTT
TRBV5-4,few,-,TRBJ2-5,CASSSMLGRRETQYF,TGTGCCAGCAGCTCTATGTTAGGCCGCCGAGAGACCCAGTACTTC
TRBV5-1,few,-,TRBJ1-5,CASSRVGGSDQPQHF,TGCGCCAGCAGTCGGGTAGGAGGGTCCGATCAGCCCCAGCATTTT
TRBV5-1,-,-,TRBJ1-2,CASSWDISSYGYTF,TGCGCCAGCAGCTGGGACATATCGTCCTATGGCTACACCTTC
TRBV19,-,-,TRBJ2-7,CASRPAGTDYEQYF,TGTGCCAGTAGGCCGGCGGGGACCGATTACGAGCAGTACTTC
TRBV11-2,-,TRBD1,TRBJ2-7,CASSLVDRGDYEQYF,TGTGCCAGCAGCTTAGTAGACAGGGGGGACTACGAGCAGTACTTC
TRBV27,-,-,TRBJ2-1,CASSPLFTGARYDNEQFF,TGTGCCAGCAGTCCCCTCTTCACGGGGGCCCGATACGACAATGAGCAGTTCTTC
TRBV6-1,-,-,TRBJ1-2,CASGFWDGYTF,TGTGCCAGCGGGTTCTGGGATGGCTACACCTTC
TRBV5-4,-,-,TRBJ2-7,CASSYGTSYEQYF,TGTGCCAGCAGCTACGGGACCTCCTACGAGCAGTACTTC
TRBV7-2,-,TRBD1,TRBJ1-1,CASSLDRVVTEAFF,TGTGCCAGCAGCTTGGACAGGGTAGTAACTGAAGCTTTCTTT
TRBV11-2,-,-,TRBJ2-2,CASSSNTGELFF,TGTGCCAGCAGCTCGAACACCGGGGAGCTGTTTTTT
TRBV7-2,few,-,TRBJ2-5,CASSQTAPGTQYF,TGTGCCAGCAGCCAAACTGCCCCCGGGACCCAGTACTTC
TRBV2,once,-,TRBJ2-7,CASRPRDETYEQYF,TGTGCCAGCAGGCCGCGGGACGAAACTTACGAGCAGTACTTC
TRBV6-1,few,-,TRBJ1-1,CASSGTSGGPEAFF,TGTGCCAGCAGTGGTACTTCTGGAGGCCCTGAAGCTTTCTTT
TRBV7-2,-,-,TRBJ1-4,CASSLDTGNNEKLFF,TGTGCCAGCAGCTTGGATACAGGGAATAATGAAAAACTGTTTTTT
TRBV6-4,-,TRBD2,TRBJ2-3,CASSDSSGATDTQYF,TGTGCCAGCAGTGACAGTAGCGGGGCCACAGATACGCAGTATTTT
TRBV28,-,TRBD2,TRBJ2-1,CASKSPGLYNEQFF,TGTGCCAGCAAGTCGCCGGGACTATACAATGAGCAGTTCTTC
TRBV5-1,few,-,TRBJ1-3,CASSLGNRQGSGNTIYF,TGCGCCAGCAGCTTGGGCAATCGTCAGGGCTCTGGAAACACCATATATTTT
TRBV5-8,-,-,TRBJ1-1,CASSLRTARNTEAFF,TGTGCCAGCAGCTTGCGAACAGCACGGAACACTGAAGCTTTCTTT
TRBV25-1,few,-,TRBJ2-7,CASSENRVQSYEQYF,TGTGCCAGCAGTGAGAACAGGGTCCAGTCCTACGAGCAGTACTTC
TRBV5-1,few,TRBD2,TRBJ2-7,CASSGGGGGPYEQYF,TGCGCCAGCAGTGGAGGCGGGGGGGGGCCCTACGAGCAGTACTTC
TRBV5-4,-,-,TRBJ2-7,CASSLEAGRTYEQYF,TGTGCCAGCAGCTTGGAGGCAGGGAGGACCTACGAGCAGTACTTC
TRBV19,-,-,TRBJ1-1,CASSNQELNTEAFF,TGTGCCAGTAGTAATCAGGAGCTGAACACTGAAGCTTTCTTT
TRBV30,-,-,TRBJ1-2,CAWTVSAYGYTF,TGTGCCTGGACAGTCTCGGCATATGGCTACACCTTC
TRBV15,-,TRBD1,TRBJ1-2,CATSSRQGRGYGYTF,TGTGCCACCAGCAGCCGACAGGGAAGGGGCTATGGCTACACCTTC